This TCR beta chain was recovered during a study of T-cell memory formation after mild COVID-19. Overall study findings and caveats: Mainly in CM and EM were contracting CD4+ clones; CD8+ were in EMRA. Clones that contracted from day 15 to 85 were balanced CD4/CD8, while later expanders leaned CD4+.

This clonotype came up once. Its antigen remains unknown. V lost 5 bases and J lost 10; bases outside the gene matches: 11. CDR1 and CDR2 (germline): DFQATT, SNEGSKA (reference sequence). There are 14 residues in the CDR3. TCRdb used MiXCR to reprocess the 5' RACE reads, holding one entry per CDR3 protein. The sample has some 350,000 distinct CDR3 sequences, roughly 15% seen once. The source is a man between 18 and 35 years old who had mild COVID-19 (a few samples of this study predate the infection). Cell type and time point are not known. Sequenced material: PBMCs or a T cell subset sorted from them (not recorded which). The chain combines TRBV20-1 with TRBJ1-6, with 7 bases identical to TRBD1. The CDR3 region has the DNA TGCAGTGCTGGCCGGGACAGTGGTGGATCACCCCTCCACTTT. It translates to CSAGRDSGGSPLHF.